The subject of this entry is one T cell receptor beta chain. The antigen it binds to is not known. Per-base qualities were not stored, and no clone one base away is much larger. The immunoSEQ Assay, a bias-controlled multiplex PCR, was used to amplify TCRbeta CDR3 regions from genomic DNA. As for the authors' bioinformatics: The number of nucleated cells in each sample was estimated by amplification of reference gene primers within the assay. Sequence reads were collapsed and filtered to measure the absolute abundance of every unique TCRbeta CDR3 rearrangement. Productive Simpson clonality was computed per sample as the square root of Simpson's diversity index over productive rearrangements. Drawn from immuneACCESS, this table holds only the in-frame rearrangements with V and J called that TCRdb kept. Clones are partly lost; checked studies trace under half to an unresolved V gene and leave the rest unexplained. That table gives V, J and clone size, and the DNA gave D and trimming. The sample includes more than 95,000 clones, with over 75% observed a single time. The top ten clonotypes cover roughly 6.2% of the sample.

The entry originates in a study of blood T cell repertoires in COVID-19 (dated by TCRdb to 2020 to 2022). Regarding the research as a whole: The collaborator samples originated in the United States, Italy and Spain and spanned the acute and convalescent phases of COVID-19. The material from the prospective study consisted of cDNA or gDNA derived from T cells, B-cell-depleted T cells, or PBMCs. Deeply sampled blood TCRbeta repertoires from subjects exposed to, actively infected with, or recovered from COVID-19 were included in the dataset. The repertoires were released in a freely available public database meant as a resource for research on the immune response to SARS-CoV-2. The samples were drawn from the first 160 participants of the ongoing ImmuneRACE study and from some 1,300 subjects provided by 6 global collaborators. A de-identified subject ID, COVID-19 status, age in years and sex were almost always included in the sample metadata. Where HLA class I and class II types were available, the types were taken from metadata supplied by the sample provider, not from assay-based typing.

The study at large found these results: The quantity of clinical and demographic metadata differed by source and by participant and was supplied without curation.

Whole blood was collected in K2EDTA tubes by collaborating institutions according to the institutions' own protocols. Collaborator samples were shipped for TCRbeta analysis as frozen whole blood, isolated PBMCs, or DNA extracted from either sample type. Sequences were obtained from peripheral blood. The receptor was derived from a human donor in a cohort sampled during active COVID-19.

The CDR3 in this case is CSVWGTGTSYEQYF. The sequence in DNA is TGCAGCGTTTGGGGGACAGGGACGAGCTACGAGCAGTACTTC. The V gene is TRBV29-1 and the J gene is TRBJ2-7, with 9 bases in between that match TRBD1. The CDR1 and CDR2 encoded by the germline V gene are SQVTM and ANQGSEA. V and J are trimmed by 5 bases and 3 bases, and the gene matches miss 8 bases of the junction. Reading from cysteine to phenylalanine, the CDR3 counts 14 amino acids. Only the CDR3 portion is preserved as DNA: 42 bases, with reading frame beginning at the first base.